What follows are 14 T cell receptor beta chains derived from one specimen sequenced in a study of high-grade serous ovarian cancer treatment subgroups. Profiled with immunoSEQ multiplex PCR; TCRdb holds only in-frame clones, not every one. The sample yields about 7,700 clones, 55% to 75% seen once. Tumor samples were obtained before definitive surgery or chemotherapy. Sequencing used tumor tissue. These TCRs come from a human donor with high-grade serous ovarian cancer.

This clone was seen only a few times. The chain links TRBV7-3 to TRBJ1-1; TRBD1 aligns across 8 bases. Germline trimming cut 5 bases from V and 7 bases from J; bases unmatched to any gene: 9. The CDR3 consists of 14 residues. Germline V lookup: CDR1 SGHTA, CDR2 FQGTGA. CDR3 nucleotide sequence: TGTGCCAGCAGCCTCGGACAGGGAAGGCTTGAAGCTTTCTTT. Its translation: CASSLGQGRLEAFF.

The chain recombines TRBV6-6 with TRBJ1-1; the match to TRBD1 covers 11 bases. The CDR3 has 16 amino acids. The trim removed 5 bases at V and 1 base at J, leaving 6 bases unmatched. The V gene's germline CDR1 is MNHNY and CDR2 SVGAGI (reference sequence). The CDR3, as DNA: TGTGCCAGCAGTCCCCGGGACAGGGGGGGGAACACTGAAGCTTTCTTT. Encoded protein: CASSPRDRGGNTEAFF.

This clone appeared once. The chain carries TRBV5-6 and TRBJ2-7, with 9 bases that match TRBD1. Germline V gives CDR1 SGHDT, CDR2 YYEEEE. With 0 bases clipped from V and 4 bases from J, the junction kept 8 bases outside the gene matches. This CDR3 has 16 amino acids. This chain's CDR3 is CASSLDRTGERYEQYF. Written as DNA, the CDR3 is TGTGCCAGCAGCTTGGATCGGACAGGGGAACGATACGAGCAGTACTTC.

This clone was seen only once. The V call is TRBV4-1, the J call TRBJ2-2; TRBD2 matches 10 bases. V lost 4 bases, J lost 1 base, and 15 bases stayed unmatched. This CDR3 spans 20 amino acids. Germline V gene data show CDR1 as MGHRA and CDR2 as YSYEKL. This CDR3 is CASSPLAGVGGTMNTGELFF. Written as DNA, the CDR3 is TGCGCCAGCAGCCCCCTAGCGGGAGTTGGGGGTACCATGAACACCGGGGAGCTGTTTTTT.

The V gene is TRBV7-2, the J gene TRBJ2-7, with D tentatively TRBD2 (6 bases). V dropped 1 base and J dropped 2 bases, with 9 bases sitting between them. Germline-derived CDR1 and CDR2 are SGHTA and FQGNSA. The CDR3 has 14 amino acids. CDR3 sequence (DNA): TGTGCCAGCAGCTTAGTGGCTAGCGCCTACGAGCAGTACTTC. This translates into CASSLVASAYEQYF.

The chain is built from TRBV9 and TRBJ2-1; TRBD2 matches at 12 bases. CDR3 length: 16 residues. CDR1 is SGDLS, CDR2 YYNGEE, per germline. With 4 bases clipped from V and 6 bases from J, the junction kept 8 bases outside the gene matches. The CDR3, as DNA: TGTGCCAGCAGCTCGCGACTAGCGGGAGTCTCCAATGAGCAGTTCTTC. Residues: CASSSRLAGVSNEQFF.

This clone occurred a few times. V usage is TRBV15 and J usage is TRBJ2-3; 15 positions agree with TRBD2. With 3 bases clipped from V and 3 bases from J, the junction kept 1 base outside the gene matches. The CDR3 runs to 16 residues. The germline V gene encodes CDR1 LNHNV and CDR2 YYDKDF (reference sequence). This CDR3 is CATSSGLAGGTDTQYF. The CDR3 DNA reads TGTGCCACCAGCAGTGGACTAGCGGGAGGGACAGATACGCAGTATTTT.

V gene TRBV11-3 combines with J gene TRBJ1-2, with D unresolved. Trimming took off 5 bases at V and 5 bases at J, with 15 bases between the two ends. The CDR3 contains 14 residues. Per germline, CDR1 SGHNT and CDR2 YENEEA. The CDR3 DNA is TGTGCCAGCAGCCCCAGTAATCGCCGGTATGGCTACACCTTC. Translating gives CASSPSNRRYGYTF.

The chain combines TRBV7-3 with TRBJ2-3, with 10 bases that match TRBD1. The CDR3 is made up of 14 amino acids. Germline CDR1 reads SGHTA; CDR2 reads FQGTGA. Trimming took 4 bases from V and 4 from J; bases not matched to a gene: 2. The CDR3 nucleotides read TGTGCCAGCAGCTGGGACAGGGGCGCAGATACGCAGTATTTT. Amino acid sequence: CASSWDRGADTQYF.

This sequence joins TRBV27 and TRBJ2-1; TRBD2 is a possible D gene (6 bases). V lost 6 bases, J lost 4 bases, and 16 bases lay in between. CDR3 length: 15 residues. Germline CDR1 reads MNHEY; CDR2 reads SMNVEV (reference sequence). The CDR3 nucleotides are TGTGCCAGCAGCCCCTACGGGACTCCTTACAATGAGCAGTTCTTC. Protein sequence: CASSPYGTPYNEQFF.

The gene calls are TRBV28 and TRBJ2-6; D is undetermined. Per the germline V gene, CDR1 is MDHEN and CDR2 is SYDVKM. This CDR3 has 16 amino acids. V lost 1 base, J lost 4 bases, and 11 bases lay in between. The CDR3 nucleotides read TGTGCCAGCAGTTTATCCAGCCCAGCGGGGGCCAACGTCCTGACTTTC. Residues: CASSLSSPAGANVLTF.

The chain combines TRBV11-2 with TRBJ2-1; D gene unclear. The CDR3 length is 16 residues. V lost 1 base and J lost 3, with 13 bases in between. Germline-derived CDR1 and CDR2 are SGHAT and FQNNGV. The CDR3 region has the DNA TGTGCCAGCAGCTTAGCTCGGGCAGCCCTCTACAATGAGCAGTTCTTC. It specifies CASSLARAALYNEQFF.

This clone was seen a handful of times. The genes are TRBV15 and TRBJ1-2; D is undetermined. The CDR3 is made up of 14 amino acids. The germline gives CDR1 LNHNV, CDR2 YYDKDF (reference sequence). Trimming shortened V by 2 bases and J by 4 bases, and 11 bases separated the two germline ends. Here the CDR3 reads CATSRPTEGYGYTF. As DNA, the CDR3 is TGTGCCACCAGCAGACCTACAGAGGGCTATGGCTACACCTTC.

CDR3 DNA sequence: TGTGCCAGCAGTTTCTCAGGGGTGGTCGCCTACGAGCAGTACTTC. This encodes CASSFSGVVAYEQYF. V usage is TRBV28 and J usage is TRBJ2-7, with D tentatively TRBD1 (6 bases). Germline V CDR1 and CDR2: MDHEN, SYDVKM. The CDR3 has 15 residues. V dropped 3 bases and J dropped 2 bases, with 14 bases sitting between them.